The rows below give T cell receptor beta chains drawn from one sample of a study of shared clonotypes between healthy human individuals. Measured with immunoSEQ multiplex PCR; TCRdb has only the in-frame clones, and not every one. This repertoire shows some 2.4 million clones, approximately 94% found once; its top ten account for about 0.39%. Specimen: naive CD4+ T cells from PBMCs. The receptors were gathered from a man between 18 and 35 years old in good health. Some clones in this sample may be carry-over from other donors' samples. The CDR3 runs from the conserved cysteine through the conserved F or W. D genes are given only for firm matches. Part of the rows lack a size; the others show once, few, many or a class for expanded clones.

>TRBD1|TRBJ2-7|TRBV30|15|.
TGTGCCTGGAGTGCCTGGGACAGGGGTATAAGCCAGCAGTACTTC
CAWSAWDRGISQQYF
>TRBD2|TRBJ2-7|TRBV27|15|.
TGTGCCAGCAGTTTACGCTTAGCGGGGGACTACGAGCAGTACTTC
CASSLRLAGDYEQYF
>.|TRBJ2-3|TRBV29-1|13|once
TGCAGCGTTGGGGGTTGGGGTCCAGATACGCAGTATTTT
CSVGGWGPDTQYF
>.|TRBJ2-7|TRBV2|16|.
TGTGCCAGCAGTGAAGTATATGGCACCAGCTCCTACGAGCAGTACTTC
CASSEVYGTSSYEQYF
>TRBD1|TRBJ1-2|TRBV6-6|14|once
TGTGCCAGCAGTTACCAGGACAGGGGAGATGGCTACACCTTC
CASSYQDRGDGYTF
>.|TRBJ1-3|TRBV19|19|.
TGTGCCAGTAGTATTGGAGGGGACACGGAGAGACCTACTGGAAACACCATATATTTT
CASSIGGDTERPTGNTIYF
>TRBD2|TRBJ2-7|TRBV28|16|.
TGTGCCAGCCAAACTAGCGGGACGTCCCTCTCCTACGAGCAGTACTTC
CASQTSGTSLSYEQYF
>TRBD1|TRBJ1-4|TRBV28|14|.
TGTGCCAGCCTTCAGGGGGGCTTTAATGAAAAACTGTTTTTT
CASLQGGFNEKLFF
>.|TRBJ2-6|TRBV7-9|15|.
TGTGCCAGCAGCTTAGGCAGCTCTGGGGCCAACGTCCTGACTTTC
CASSLGSSGANVLTF
>.|TRBJ2-2|TRBV28|17|.
TGTGCCAGCAGTTGGCCCCTAGGGGGAGTCAACACCGGGGAGCTGTTTTTT
CASSWPLGGVNTGELFF
>.|TRBJ1-1|TRBV27|14|.
TGTGCCAGCAGTTTTGAGGCGCGTGTCACTGAAGCTTTCTTT
CASSFEARVTEAFF
>.|TRBJ2-5|TRBV5-1|14|.
TGCGCCAGCAGAGGACAGAGGGGTAAAGAGACCCAGTACTTC
CASRGQRGKETQYF
>.|TRBJ1-5|TRBV6-5|15|.
TGTGCCAGCACCCCGAAGGGTTTATCAGATCAGCCCCAGCATTTT
CASTPKGLSDQPQHF
>TRBD2|TRBJ2-7|TRBV18|12|.
TGTGCCAGCTCTCAGGGAGGGGACGAGCAGTACTTC
CASSQGGDEQYF
>.|TRBJ1-2|TRBV5-3|17|.
TGTGCCAGAAGCTTGGCAGGAGGGGCAGGGGTTAACTATGGCTACACCTTC
CARSLAGGAGVNYGYTF
>.|TRBJ2-7|TRBV7-2|13|.
TGTGCCAGCAGCTACCGGGCGGGTAACGAGCAGTACTTC
CASSYRAGNEQYF
>.|TRBJ2-5|TRBV28|14|.
TGTGCCAGCGGAACAGATTCACAATGGGAGACCCAGTACTTC
CASGTDSQWETQYF
>TRBD1|TRBJ2-3|TRBV29-1|14|.
TGCAGCTCCGCTTCTGGGACAGACACAGATACGCAGTATTTT
CSSASGTDTDTQYF
>.|TRBJ1-4|TRBV28|13|.
TGTGCCAGCAGTTCCCACAGGAATGAAAAACTGTTTTTT
CASSSHRNEKLFF
>TRBD2|TRBJ2-3|TRBV29-1|14|once
TGCAGCGAGACGGGGGGAACTAGCACAGATACGCAGTATTTT
CSETGGTSTDTQYF
>.|TRBJ2-3|TRBV30|14|.
TGTGCCTGGAGTATCGGTGGGGGCACAGATACGCAGTATTTT
CAWSIGGGTDTQYF
>.|TRBJ2-7|TRBV6-5|15|once
TGTGCCAGCAGTTACTCGCCCATAACCTCCTACGAGCAGTACTTC
CASSYSPITSYEQYF
>TRBD2|TRBJ2-7|TRBV10-2|15|.
TGCGCCAGCAGCCGCGGGACTAGCGGGACCTACGAGCAGTACTTC
CASSRGTSGTYEQYF
>TRBD1|TRBJ1-2|TRBV19|15|.
TGTGCCAGTAGTAGGGGACAGGGGACTAACTATGGCTACACCTTC
CASSRGQGTNYGYTF
>.|TRBJ1-1|TRBV29-1|13|few
TGCAGCGTTGACCCCATGGGAGTGGATGAAGCTTTCTTT
CSVDPMGVDEAFF
>.|TRBJ2-3|TRBV7-2|14|once
TGTGCCAGCAGCTTAAGGCTCCAGCCAGATACGCAGTATTTT
CASSLRLQPDTQYF
>TRBD2|TRBJ2-1|TRBV5-1|15|few
TGCGCCAGCAGCTTGGGACTAGCGGGAGTCAATGAGCAGTTCTTC
CASSLGLAGVNEQFF
>.|TRBJ2-5|TRBV5-1|14|.
TGCGCCAGCGGGGAGGTGCAGTACCAAGAGACCCAGTACTTC
CASGEVQYQETQYF
>.|TRBJ1-6|TRBV30|13|.
TGTGCCTGTACCCCCAGGGAAAGATCACCCCTCCACTTT
CACTPRERSPLHF
>.|TRBJ2-5|TRBV11-3|13|.
TGTGCCAGCAGCTTAGATCGGTATGGGACCCAGTACTTC
CASSLDRYGTQYF
>.|TRBJ2-7|TRBV19|19|.
TGTGCCAGTAGTATAGACGAGAACAGAGAGGGAAGGCGCCCTAGGGAGCAGTACTTC
CASSIDENREGRRPREQYF
>.|TRBJ2-7|TRBV6-5|16|.
TGTGCCAGCAGTTACCCCGGAGGCCCCATCGGGGGCGAGCAGTACTTC
CASSYPGGPIGGEQYF
>TRBD1|TRBJ2-5|TRBV28|16|.
TGTGCGAGCAACATAGCAGGGGGACCCTACCAAGAGACCCAGTACTTC
CASNIAGGPYQETQYF
>TRBD1|TRBJ2-1|TRBV6-5|14|.
TGTGCCAGCAGTTACCGGGACAGGCTTCTTGGGCAGTTCTTC
CASSYRDRLLGQFF
>.|TRBJ1-1|TRBV18|17|.
TGTGCCAGCTCACCATTATTACTTGAGGCTTTGAACACTGAAGCTTTCTTT
CASSPLLLEALNTEAFF
>TRBD1|TRBJ1-1|TRBV7-2|14|.
TGTGCCAGCAGCCTGGACAGGGAGAACACTGAAGCTTTCTTT
CASSLDRENTEAFF
>.|TRBJ2-1|TRBV7-9|15|.
TGTGCCAGCACCTTAACTAGCCACCCCTACAATGAGCAGTTCTTC
CASTLTSHPYNEQFF
>.|TRBJ2-1|TRBV4-3|13|once
TGCGCCAGCAGCCAAGATCTAAGCGGCCCGGGGTTCTTC
CASSQDLSGPGFF
>TRBD1|TRBJ2-1|TRBV6-5|10|.
TGTGCCAGCGGGCGGGACAGGGAGTTCTTC
CASGRDREFF
>.|TRBJ1-5|TRBV28|14|.
TGTGCCAGCAGTTTAGAGGCGGGCAATCAGCCCCAGCATTTT
CASSLEAGNQPQHF
>.|TRBJ1-4|TRBV7-9|14|.
TGTGCCAGCAGCTTAGCTGGGGCTGGGGAAAAACTGTTTTTT
CASSLAGAGEKLFF
>.|TRBJ1-3|TRBV6-5|14|once
TGTGCCAGCAGGGCATACTTCTCTGGAAACACCATATATTTT
CASRAYFSGNTIYF
>.|TRBJ2-5|TRBV29-1|13|.
TGCAGCGTTGAGGTCCCGGGGGAGGAGACCCAGTACTTC
CSVEVPGEETQYF
>TRBD1|TRBJ2-5|TRBV11-3|14|.
TGTGCCAGCAGCCGAAGGACAGGGGAAGAGACCCAGTACTTC
CASSRRTGEETQYF
>.|TRBJ2-7|TRBV28|16|.
TGTGCCAGCAGTTTTACCCTTCGACTTCTTTCCTACGAGCAGTACTTC
CASSFTLRLLSYEQYF
>.|TRBJ2-7|TRBV6-5|11|.
TGTGTTATTCAGAGCTCCTACGAGCAGTACTTC
CVIQSSYEQYF
>.|TRBJ1-5|TRBV7-3|14|.
TGTGCCAGCACCACAGGGAATAGCAATCAGCCCCAGCATTTT
CASTTGNSNQPQHF
>.|TRBJ1-2|TRBV6-1|13|.
TGTGCCAGCAGTGGCGGGGTTTTCTATGGCTACACCTTC
CASSGGVFYGYTF
>.|TRBJ1-2|TRBV28|14|.
TGTGCCAGCAGTGCCCGGACAGACCTCTATGGCTACACCTTC
CASSARTDLYGYTF
>.|TRBJ1-2|TRBV14|14|.
TGTGCCAGCAGCCAGATTTCAAGTCCCTATGGCTACACCTTC
CASSQISSPYGYTF
>.|TRBJ1-6|TRBV9|14|.
TGTGCCAGCAGCGTAGGGATTACCGATTCACCCCTCCACTTT
CASSVGITDSPLHF
>.|TRBJ2-3|TRBV5-6|12|.
TGTGCCAGCAGCCCTGGAACAGATACGCAGTATTTT
CASSPGTDTQYF
>TRBD2|TRBJ2-1|TRBV7-2|15|.
TGTGCCAGCAGCTCCGGGACTAGCGGCTTTGGCGAGCAGTTCTTC
CASSSGTSGFGEQFF
>.|TRBJ1-4|TRBV6-5|15|.
TGTGCCAGCAGTTACTCGACCCAGATTAATGAAAAACTGTTTTTT
CASSYSTQINEKLFF
>.|TRBJ1-5|TRBV6-1|15|.
TGTGCCAGCAGCGAAGGGGGGTTTAGCAATCAGCCCCAGCATTTT
CASSEGGFSNQPQHF